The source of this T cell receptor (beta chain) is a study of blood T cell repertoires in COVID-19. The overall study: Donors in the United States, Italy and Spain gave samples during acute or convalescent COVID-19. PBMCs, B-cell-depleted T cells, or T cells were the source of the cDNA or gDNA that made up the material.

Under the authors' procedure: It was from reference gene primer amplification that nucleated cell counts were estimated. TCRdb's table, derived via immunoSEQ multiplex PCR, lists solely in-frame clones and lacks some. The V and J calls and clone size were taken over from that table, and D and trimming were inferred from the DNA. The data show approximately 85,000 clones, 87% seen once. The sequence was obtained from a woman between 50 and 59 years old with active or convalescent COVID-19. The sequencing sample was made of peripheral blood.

CDR3 in DNA: TGTGCCATCAGTGGAACAGGGGCCGGCGACACTGAAGCTTTCTTT. Translation gives CAISGTGAGDTEAFF. The chain recombines TRBV10-3 with TRBJ1-1; 7 positions agree with TRBD1. The CDR3 is made up of 15 amino acids. Unmatched junction bases numbered 8, after V lost 4 bases and J lost 3 bases. Germline lookup yields CDR1 ENHRY and CDR2 SYGVKD.